This TCR beta chain was identified during a study of naive and memory T cell subsets. An equimolar mix of two oligonucleotides served as the beta constant-region primer for TRBC1 and TRBC2. The ligated cDNA underwent four PCR rounds using SP2 and nested alpha and beta constant-region primers. TCRdb processed the UMI-ligation and nested PCR reads anew with MiXCR; each CDR3 protein has one entry. The data show 98,000 or so distinct CDR3 sequences, about 11% seen once. Overnight CMV lysate stimulation of fresh PBMCs defined donor CMV status by CD4+ IFNgamma. Germline-derived CDR1 and CDR2 are KGHDR and SFDVKD. The V gene lost 2 bases and the J gene lost 7 bases, with 29 bases spanning the gap. The CDR3 is 19 residues long. Findings of the study overall: Clonotypes are single alpha or beta chains, not paired receptors. Activation and differentiation may alter RNA-based TCR counts. Naive repertoires, especially CD8, held a few larger clonotypes, possibly memory cells re-expressing CD45RA. Diversity fell and Gini index rose from naive through CM, EM, EMRA.

Notes on this clonotype: Its antigen remains unidentified.

Sequencing used naive CD4+ T cells from blood. V usage is TRBV24-1 and J usage is TRBJ2-7; TRBD1 might be the D (6 bases). The receptor was derived from a human donor in good health. The chain's CDR3 is CATSDSGTDLFKSQGEQYF. The CDR3 DNA reads as TGTGCCACCAGTGATTCGGGGACCGACCTCTTCAAAAGCCAGGGGGAGCAGTACTTC.